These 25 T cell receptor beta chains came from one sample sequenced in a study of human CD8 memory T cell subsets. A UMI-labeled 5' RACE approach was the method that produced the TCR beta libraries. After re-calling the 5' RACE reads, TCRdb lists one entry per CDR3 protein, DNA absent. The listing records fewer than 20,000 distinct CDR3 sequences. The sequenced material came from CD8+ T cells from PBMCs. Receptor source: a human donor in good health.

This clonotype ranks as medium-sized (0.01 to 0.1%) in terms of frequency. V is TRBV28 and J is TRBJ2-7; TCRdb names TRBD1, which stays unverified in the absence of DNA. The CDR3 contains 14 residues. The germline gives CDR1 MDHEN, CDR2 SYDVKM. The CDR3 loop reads CASSLTGTDYEQYF. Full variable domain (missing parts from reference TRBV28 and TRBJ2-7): DVKVTQSSRYLVKRTGEKVFLECVQDMDHENMFWYRQDPGLGLRLIYFSYDVKMKEKGDIPEGYSVSREKKERFSLILESASTNQTSMYLCASSLTGTDYEQYFGPGTRLTVT.

The CDR3 sequence is CADLPSAGGLEQYF. The J gene is TRBJ2-7, the V gene TRBV6-6; TCRdb names TRBD2, which stays unverified in the absence of DNA. Germline V gene data show CDR1 as MNHNY and CDR2 as SVGAGI (reference sequence). The CDR3 consists of 14 residues.

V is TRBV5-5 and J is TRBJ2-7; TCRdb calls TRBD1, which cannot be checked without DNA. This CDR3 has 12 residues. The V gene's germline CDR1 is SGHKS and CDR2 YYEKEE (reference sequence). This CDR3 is CASSFTGSEQYF.

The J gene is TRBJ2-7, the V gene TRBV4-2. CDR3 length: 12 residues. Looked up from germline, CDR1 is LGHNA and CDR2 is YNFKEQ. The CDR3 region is CASSQGAYEQYF.

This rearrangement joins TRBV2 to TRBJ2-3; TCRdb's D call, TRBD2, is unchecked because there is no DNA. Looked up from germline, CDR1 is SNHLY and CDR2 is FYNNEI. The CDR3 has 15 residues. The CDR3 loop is CASSRRGRGTDTQYF.

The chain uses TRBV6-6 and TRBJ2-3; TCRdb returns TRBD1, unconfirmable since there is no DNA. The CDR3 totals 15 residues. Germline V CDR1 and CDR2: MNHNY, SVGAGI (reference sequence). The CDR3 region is CASSYSGGASNTQYF.

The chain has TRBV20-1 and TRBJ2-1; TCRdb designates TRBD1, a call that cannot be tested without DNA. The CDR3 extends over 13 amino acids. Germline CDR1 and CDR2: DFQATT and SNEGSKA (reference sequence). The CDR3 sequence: CSARTRARNEQFF.

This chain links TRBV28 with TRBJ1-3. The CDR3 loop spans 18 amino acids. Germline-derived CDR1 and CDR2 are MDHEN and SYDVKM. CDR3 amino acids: CASSLAEQREDSGNTIYF.

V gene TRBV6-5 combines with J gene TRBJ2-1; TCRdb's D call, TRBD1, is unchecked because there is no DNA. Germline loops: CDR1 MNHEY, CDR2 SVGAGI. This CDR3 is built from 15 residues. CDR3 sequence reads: CASRTLGVSYNEQFF.

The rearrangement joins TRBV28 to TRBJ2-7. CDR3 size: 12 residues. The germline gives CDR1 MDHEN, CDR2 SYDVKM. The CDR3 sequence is CASSSQSLEQYF.

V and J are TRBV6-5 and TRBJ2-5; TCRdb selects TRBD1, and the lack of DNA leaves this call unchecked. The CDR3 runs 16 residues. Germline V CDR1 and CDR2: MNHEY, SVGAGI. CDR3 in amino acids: CASSPSTGEGQETQYF.

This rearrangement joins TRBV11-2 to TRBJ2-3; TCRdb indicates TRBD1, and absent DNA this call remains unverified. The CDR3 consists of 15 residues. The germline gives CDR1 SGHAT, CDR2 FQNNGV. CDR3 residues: CASSSGAQGTDTQYF.

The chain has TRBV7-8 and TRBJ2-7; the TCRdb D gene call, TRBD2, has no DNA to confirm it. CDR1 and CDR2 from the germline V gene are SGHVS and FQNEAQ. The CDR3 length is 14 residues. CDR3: CASSPTGPSYEQYF.

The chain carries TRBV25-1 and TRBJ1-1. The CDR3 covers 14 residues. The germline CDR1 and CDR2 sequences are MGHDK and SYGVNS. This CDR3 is CASSGAGGHHVSFF.

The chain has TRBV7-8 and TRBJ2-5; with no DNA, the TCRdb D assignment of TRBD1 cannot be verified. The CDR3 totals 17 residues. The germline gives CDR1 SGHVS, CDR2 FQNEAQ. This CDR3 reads CASSLGAGTGAQETQYF.

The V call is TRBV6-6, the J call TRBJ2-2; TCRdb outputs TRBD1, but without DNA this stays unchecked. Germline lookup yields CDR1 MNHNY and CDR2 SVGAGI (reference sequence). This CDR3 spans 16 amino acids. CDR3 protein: CASSYPTDRNTGELFF.

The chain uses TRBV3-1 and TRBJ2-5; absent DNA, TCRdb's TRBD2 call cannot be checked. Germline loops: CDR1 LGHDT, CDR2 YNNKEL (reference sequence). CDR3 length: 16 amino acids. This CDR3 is CASSLGTSGLQETQYF.

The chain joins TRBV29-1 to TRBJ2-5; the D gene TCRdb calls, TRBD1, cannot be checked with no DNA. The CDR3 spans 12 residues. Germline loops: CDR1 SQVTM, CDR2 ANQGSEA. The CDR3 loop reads CSVWGQSETQYF.

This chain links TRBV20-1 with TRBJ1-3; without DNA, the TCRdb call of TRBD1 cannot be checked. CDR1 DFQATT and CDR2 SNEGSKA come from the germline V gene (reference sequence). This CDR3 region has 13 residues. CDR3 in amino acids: CSVRQGAGNTIYF.

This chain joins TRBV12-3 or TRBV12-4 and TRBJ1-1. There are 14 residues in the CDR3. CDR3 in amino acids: CASSSGGRDTEAFF.

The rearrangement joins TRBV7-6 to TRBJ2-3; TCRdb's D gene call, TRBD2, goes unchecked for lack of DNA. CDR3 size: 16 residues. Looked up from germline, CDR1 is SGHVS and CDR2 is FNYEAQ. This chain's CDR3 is CASSPSTSGRADTQYF. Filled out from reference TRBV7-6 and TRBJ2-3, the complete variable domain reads GAGVSQSPRYKVTKRGQDVALRCDPISGHVSLYWYRQALGQGPEFLTYFNYEAQQDKSGLPNDRFSAERPEGSISTLTIQRTEQRDSAMYRCASSPSTSGRADTQYFGPGTRLTVL.

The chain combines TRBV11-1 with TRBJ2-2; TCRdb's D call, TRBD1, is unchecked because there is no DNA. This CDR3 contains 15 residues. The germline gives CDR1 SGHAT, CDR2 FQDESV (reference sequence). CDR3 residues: CASSFGTGNTGELFF.

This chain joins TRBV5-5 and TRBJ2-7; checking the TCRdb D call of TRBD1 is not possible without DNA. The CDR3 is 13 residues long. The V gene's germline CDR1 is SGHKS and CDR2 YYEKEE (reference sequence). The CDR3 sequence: CASDREDSYEQYF.

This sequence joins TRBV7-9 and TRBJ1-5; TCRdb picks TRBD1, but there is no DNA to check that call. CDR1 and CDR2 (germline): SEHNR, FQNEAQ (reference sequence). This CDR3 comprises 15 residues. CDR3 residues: CASSKTGYSNQPQHF.

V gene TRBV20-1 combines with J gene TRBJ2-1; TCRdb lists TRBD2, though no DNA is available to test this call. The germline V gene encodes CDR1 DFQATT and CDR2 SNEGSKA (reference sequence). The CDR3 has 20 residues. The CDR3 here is CSARDIVTSGLGSTYNEQFF.